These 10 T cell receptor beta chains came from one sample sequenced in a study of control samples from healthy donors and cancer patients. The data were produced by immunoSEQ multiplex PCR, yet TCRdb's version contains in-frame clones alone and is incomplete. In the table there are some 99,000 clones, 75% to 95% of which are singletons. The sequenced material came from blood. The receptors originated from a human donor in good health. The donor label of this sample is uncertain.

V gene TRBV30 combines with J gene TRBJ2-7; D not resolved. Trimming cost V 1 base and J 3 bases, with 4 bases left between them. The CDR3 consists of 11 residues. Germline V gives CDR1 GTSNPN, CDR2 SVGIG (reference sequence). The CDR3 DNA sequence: TGTGCCTGGAGTGACGGCTACGAGCAGTACTTC. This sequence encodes CAWSDGYEQYF.

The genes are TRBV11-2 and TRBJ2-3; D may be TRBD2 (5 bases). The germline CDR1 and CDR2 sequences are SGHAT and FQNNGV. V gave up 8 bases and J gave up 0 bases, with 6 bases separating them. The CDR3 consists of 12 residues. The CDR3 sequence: CASAGSTDTQYF. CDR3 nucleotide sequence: TGTGCCAGCGCGGGTAGCACAGATACGCAGTATTTT.

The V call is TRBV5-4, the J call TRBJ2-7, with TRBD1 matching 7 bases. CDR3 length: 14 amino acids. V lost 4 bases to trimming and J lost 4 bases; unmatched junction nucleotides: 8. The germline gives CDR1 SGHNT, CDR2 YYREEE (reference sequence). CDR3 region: CASSGAGTAYEQYF. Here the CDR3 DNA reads TGTGCCAGCAGCGGGGCCGGGACAGCATACGAGCAGTACTTC.

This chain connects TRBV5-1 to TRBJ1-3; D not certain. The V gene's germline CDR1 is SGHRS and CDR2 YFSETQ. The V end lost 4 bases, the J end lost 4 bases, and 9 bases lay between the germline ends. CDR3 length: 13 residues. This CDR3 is CASSPGGGNTIYF. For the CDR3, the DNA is TGCGCCAGCAGCCCTGGAGGGGGAAACACCATATATTTT.

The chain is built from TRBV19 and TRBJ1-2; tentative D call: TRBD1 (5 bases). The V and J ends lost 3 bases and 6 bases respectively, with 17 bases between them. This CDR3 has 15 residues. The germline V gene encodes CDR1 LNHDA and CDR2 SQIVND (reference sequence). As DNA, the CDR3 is TGTGCCAGTAGTATGAATCGGGGCAGCGTAAATGGCTACACCTTC. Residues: CASSMNRGSVNGYTF.

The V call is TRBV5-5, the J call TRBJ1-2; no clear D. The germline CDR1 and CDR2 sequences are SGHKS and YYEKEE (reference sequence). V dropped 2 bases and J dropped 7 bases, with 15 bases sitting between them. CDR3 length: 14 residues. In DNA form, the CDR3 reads TGTGCCAGCAGCTTACTAATTACCTCGGGTGGCTACACCTTC. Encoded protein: CASSLLITSGGYTF.

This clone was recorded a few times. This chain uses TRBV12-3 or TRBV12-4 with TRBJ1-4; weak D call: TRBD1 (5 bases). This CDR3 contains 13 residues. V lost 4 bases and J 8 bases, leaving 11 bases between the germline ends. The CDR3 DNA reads TGTGCCAGCAGTTCCCGGGACGCAGAAAAACTGTTTTTT. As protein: CASSSRDAEKLFF.

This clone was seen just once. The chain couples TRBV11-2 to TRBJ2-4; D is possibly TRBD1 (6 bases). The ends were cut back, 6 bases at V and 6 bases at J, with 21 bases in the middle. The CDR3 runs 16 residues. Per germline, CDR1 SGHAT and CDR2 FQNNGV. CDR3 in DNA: TGTGCCAGCAGGCCAATACAGGGAAGGGCGAGAAACATTCAGTACTTC. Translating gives CASRPIQGRARNIQYF.

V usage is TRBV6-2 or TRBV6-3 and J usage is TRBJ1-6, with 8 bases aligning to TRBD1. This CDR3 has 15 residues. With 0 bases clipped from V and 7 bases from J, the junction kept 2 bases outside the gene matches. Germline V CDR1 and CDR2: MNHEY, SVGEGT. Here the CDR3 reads CASSYSPGGNSPLHF. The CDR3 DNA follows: TGTGCCAGCAGTTACTCGCCAGGGGGCAATTCACCCCTCCACTTT.

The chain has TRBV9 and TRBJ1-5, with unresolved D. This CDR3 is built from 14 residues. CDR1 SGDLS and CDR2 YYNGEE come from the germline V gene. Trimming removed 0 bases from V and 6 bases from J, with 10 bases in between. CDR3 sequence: CASSVDGRGQPQHF. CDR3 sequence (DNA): TGTGCCAGCAGCGTAGACGGGAGAGGTCAGCCCCAGCATTTT.